The next 25 T cell receptor beta chains were all read from a single sample in a study of blood T cell repertoires in COVID-19. TCRdb's copy holds only in-frame clones and misses some; the assay was immunoSEQ multiplex PCR. The table records tens of thousands of clones, about 85% of them present only once. The sample comprised peripheral blood. The receptors here all came from a human donor in a cohort sampled during active COVID-19.

This clone was recorded once. V is TRBV9 and J is TRBJ2-7; D perhaps matches TRBD1 (6 bases). Trimming cost V 0 bases and J 6 bases, with 16 bases left between them. The CDR3 sequence is 15 residues long. Germline V CDR1 and CDR2: SGDLS, YYNGEE. The CDR3 reads CASSVGGGQRFEQYF. DNA of the CDR3: TGTGCCAGCAGCGTAGGAGGGGGACAACGGTTCGAGCAGTACTTC. Full variable domain (outside the CDR3, taken from reference TRBV9 and TRBJ2-7): DSGVTQTPKHLITATGQRVTLRCSPRSGDLSVYWYQQSLDQGLQFLIQYYNGEERAKGNILERFSAQQFPDLHSELNLSSLELGDSALYFCASSVGGGQRFEQYFGPGTRLTVT.

V and J are TRBV18 and TRBJ2-2, with D possibly matching TRBD1 (5 bases). Germline V gives CDR1 KGHSH, CDR2 LQKENI. The CDR3 is 14 amino acids. Trimming left V 4 bases short and J 6 bases short, with 12 bases between. The CDR3 protein is CASSQGVGSGELFF. The CDR3 DNA follows: TGTGCCAGCTCACAAGGGGTCGGATCCGGGGAGCTGTTTTTT.

V gene TRBV5-4 combines with J gene TRBJ2-5; D gene uncertain. Trimming left V 0 bases short and J 0 bases short, with 12 bases between. Germline loops: CDR1 SGHNT, CDR2 YYREEE (reference sequence). CDR3 length: 16 residues. The CDR3 here is CASSLALGRNQETQYF. The CDR3 nucleotides read TGTGCCAGCAGCTTGGCCTTGGGCAGGAACCAAGAGACCCAGTACTTC.

This clone was picked up one time. The V gene is TRBV12-3 or TRBV12-4, the J gene TRBJ2-3; TRBD2 matches 7 bases. This CDR3 contains 13 residues. V was clipped by 11 bases and J by 2 bases; unmatched bases: 7. This chain's CDR3 is CAVQRGFTDTQYF. Here the CDR3 DNA reads TGTGCCGTACAGCGGGGTTTCACAGATACGCAGTATTTT.

The chain has TRBV7-9 and TRBJ1-1; 9 nucleotides match TRBD1. Germline assignment: CDR1 SEHNR and CDR2 FQNEAQ (reference sequence). V shed 0 bases and J 4 bases; nucleotides not matched to a gene: 15. This CDR3 has 19 amino acids. Here the CDR3 DNA reads TGTGCCAGCAGCTTAGCGTACCCGGGACAGGGCCCCCTGGGCACTGAAGCTTTCTTT. Translating gives CASSLAYPGQGPLGTEAFF. Based on the CDR3 plus reference TRBV7-9 and TRBJ1-1, the full variable domain is DTGVSQNPRHKITKRGQNVTFRCDPISEHNRLYWYRQTLGQGPEFLTYFQNEAQLEKSRLLSDRFSAERPKGSFSTLEIQRTEQGDSAMYLCASSLAYPGQGPLGTEAFFGQGTRLTVV.

The J gene is TRBJ1-2, the V gene TRBV5-1, with D unresolved. The V and J ends lost 4 bases and 6 bases respectively, with 22 bases between them. The CDR3 consists of 16 residues. CDR1 and CDR2 (germline): SGHRS, YFSETQ. CDR3: CASSKEGPTGPHGYTF. For the CDR3, the DNA is TGCGCCAGCAGCAAGGAGGGTCCCACGGGCCCACATGGCTACACCTTC.

This rearrangement joins TRBV6-1 to TRBJ2-3; D may be TRBD1 (6 bases). Germline CDR1 and CDR2: MNHNS and SASEGT. The CDR3 has 14 residues. Trimming removed 2 bases from V and 5 bases from J, with 11 bases in between. The CDR3 nucleotides read TGTGCCAGCAGTGAATCTGGGGGCGAAGATACGCAGTATTTT. This encodes CASSESGGEDTQYF.

The chain has TRBV7-9 and TRBJ1-2; D ambiguous. Germline loops: CDR1 SEHNR, CDR2 FQNEAQ (reference sequence). Deletions cut 6 bases from V and 4 bases from J, with 15 bases between. The CDR3 runs to 14 residues. The CDR3 loop is CASSPFDWVYGYTF. The CDR3 nucleotides are TGTGCCAGCAGTCCCTTCGACTGGGTCTATGGCTACACCTTC.

This clone was found a few times. The chain couples TRBV27 to TRBJ1-1, with 9 bases identical to TRBD1. CDR1 and CDR2 from the germline V gene are MNHEY and SMNVEV (reference sequence). This CDR3 has 16 residues. After removal of 5 bases from V and 0 bases from J, the junction contained 7 bases not matched to a gene. CDR3 coding DNA: TGTGCCAGCAGTCCCTTGGGACAGGGCTTGAACACTGAAGCTTTCTTT. Its translation is CASSPLGQGLNTEAFF.

This chain connects TRBV9 to TRBJ2-1; 9 nucleotides agree with TRBD2. V lost 3 bases, J lost 8 bases, and 6 bases stayed unmatched. The CDR3 sequence is 14 residues long. The germline V gene has CDR1 SGDLS and CDR2 YYNGEE. CDR3 sequence (DNA): TGTGCCAGCAGCGGGACTAGCGTTTCTGATGAGCAGTTCTTC. Translation: CASSGTSVSDEQFF.

The genes are TRBV28 and TRBJ1-1, with 7 bases fitting TRBD1. Trimming cost V 6 bases and J 6 bases; bases outside gene matches: 13. The CDR3 has 15 amino acids. CDR1 is MDHEN, CDR2 SYDVKM, per germline. DNA of the CDR3: TGTGCCAGCAGGATGAACGAGGGCAGGGGGGCTGAAGCTTTCTTT. Translated, it gives CASRMNEGRGAEAFF.

The chain employs TRBV12-3 or TRBV12-4 and TRBJ2-1, with a possible D match to TRBD2 (5 bases). The CDR3 runs to 11 residues. V lost 6 bases to trimming and J lost 7 bases, with 7 bases between them. The CDR3 DNA reads TGTGCCAGCAGCGAGGGAAATGAGCAGTTCTTC. Translating gives CASSEGNEQFF.

The chain has TRBV2 and TRBJ2-7, with 9 bases matching TRBD1. Trimming cost V 6 bases and J 2 bases; bases outside gene matches: 5. The CDR3 totals 14 residues. Germline loops: CDR1 SNHLY, CDR2 FYNNEI. The CDR3: CASSVNRGPYEQYF. The CDR3 nucleotides read TGTGCCAGCAGCGTCAACAGGGGGCCCTACGAGCAGTACTTC.

The gene calls are TRBV20-1 and TRBJ1-5, with D maybe TRBD1 (6 bases). Germline loops: CDR1 DFQATT, CDR2 SNEGSKA (reference sequence). This CDR3 is 16 amino acids long. The V gene lost 3 bases and the J gene lost 2 bases, with 17 bases spanning the gap. CDR3 in amino acids: CSASIRGTAGNQPQHF. The DNA of the CDR3 is TGCAGTGCTAGTATCAGGGGAACAGCCGGCAATCAGCCCCAGCATTTT.

In this sample, this clone turned up a few times. The genes are TRBV20-1 and TRBJ1-1; D gene unclear. This CDR3 has 10 amino acids. CDR1 is DFQATT and CDR2 is SNEGSKA in the germline V gene (reference sequence). Trimming removed 5 bases from V and 5 bases from J, with 6 bases in between. The CDR3 protein is CSAPGTEAFF. In DNA, the CDR3 is TGCAGTGCTCCGGGAACTGAAGCTTTCTTT.

The rearrangement uses TRBV9 and TRBJ2-3; TRBD2 agrees at 8 bases. With 4 bases clipped from V and 6 bases from J, the junction kept 4 bases outside the gene matches. Germline CDR1 reads SGDLS; CDR2 reads YYNGEE. This CDR3 has 13 amino acids. This CDR3 is CASSPRGGDTQYF. The CDR3 DNA reads TGTGCCAGCAGCCCCCGGGGGGGCGATACGCAGTATTTT.

V usage is TRBV21-1 and J usage is TRBJ2-7; the tabulated D call, TRBD2, remains unverified against the DNA. TRBV21-1 is a listed pseudogene. This CDR3 has 14 amino acids. CDR3 in DNA: TGTGCCATCGACGGAGCGGGGGACTCCTACGAGCAGTACTTC. Translating gives CAIDGAGDSYEQYF.

Written as DNA, the CDR3 is TGCGCCAGCAGTACGACAGGCTACAATGAGCAGTTCTTC. This encodes CASSTTGYNEQFF. The rearrangement joins TRBV5-1 to TRBJ2-1; tentatively, D is TRBD1 (6 bases). With 5 bases removed from V and 3 bases from J, the gap between germline ends came to 9 bases. Germline V lookup: CDR1 SGHRS, CDR2 YFSETQ. This CDR3 spans 13 amino acids. The variable domain in full, completed from reference TRBV5-1 and TRBJ2-1, reads KAGVTQTPRYLIKTRGQQVTLSCSPISGHRSVSWYQQTPGQGLQFLFEYFSETQRNKGNFPGRFSGRQFSNSRSEMNVSTLELGDSALYLCASSTTGYNEQFFGPGTRLTVL.

V is TRBV7-2 and J is TRBJ1-2, with 8 bases identical to TRBD1. Germline assignment: CDR1 SGHTA and CDR2 FQGNSA. This CDR3 comprises 15 residues. With V trimmed by 5 bases and J by 5 bases, 10 bases remained unmatched. CDR3 nucleotide sequence: TGTGCCAGCAGCCCTTCAGGGGGCGGCCATTATGGCTACACCTTC. It encodes CASSPSGGGHYGYTF. The full variable domain, rest sourced from reference TRBV7-2 and TRBJ1-2, is GAGVSQSPSNKVTEKGKDVELRCDPISGHTALYWYRQSLGQGLEFLIYFQGNSAPDKSGLPSDRFSAERTGGSVSTLTIQRTQQEDSAVYLCASSPSGGGHYGYTFGSGTRLTVV.

This rearrangement joins TRBV7-6 to TRBJ1-3; unclear D gene. Trimming took off 6 bases at V and 6 bases at J, with 9 bases between the two ends. The germline V gene encodes CDR1 SGHVS and CDR2 FNYEAQ. There are 12 residues in the CDR3. CDR3 residues: CASSPTANTIYF. Written as DNA, the CDR3 is TGTGCCAGCAGTCCTACAGCAAACACCATATATTTT.

The rearrangement joins TRBV19 to TRBJ2-3; TRBD1 matches 12 bases. Germline V CDR1 and CDR2: LNHDA, SQIVND (reference sequence). The CDR3 length is 19 residues. With 6 bases clipped from V and 1 base from J, the junction kept 14 bases outside the gene matches. The CDR3 reads CASRPGQGAFISGTDTQYF. In nucleotides, the CDR3 is TGTGCCAGTAGGCCGGGACAGGGGGCTTTTATATCGGGCACAGATACGCAGTATTTT. The complete variable domain, with remaining parts taken from reference TRBV19 and TRBJ2-3, reads DGGITQSPKYLFRKEGQNVTLSCEQNLNHDAMYWYRQDPGQGLRLIYYSQIVNDFQKGDIAEGYSVSREKKESFPLTVTSAQKNPTAFYLCASRPGQGAFISGTDTQYFGPGTRLTVL.

V and J are TRBV27 and TRBJ2-7; D may be TRBD2 (6 bases). CDR3 size: 13 residues. Germline assignment: CDR1 MNHEY and CDR2 SMNVEV (reference sequence). V was clipped by 5 bases and J by 4 bases, with 12 bases between them. For the CDR3, the DNA is TGTGCCAGCAGTCTTTGGGGGGATTACGAGCAGTACTTC. This translates into CASSLWGDYEQYF.

The chain is built from TRBV19 and TRBJ2-3; weak D call: TRBD2 (5 bases). V lost 1 base, J lost 1 base, and 9 bases lay in between. CDR1 and CDR2 (germline): LNHDA, SQIVND (reference sequence). The CDR3 has 15 residues. The CDR3 DNA reads as TGTGCCAGTAGTATAGCTAGCCGACGCACAGATACGCAGTATTTT. Encoded protein: CASSIASRRTDTQYF.

The rearrangement joins TRBV19 to TRBJ2-7; 10 positions agree with TRBD1. The CDR3 has 14 amino acids. V gave up 6 bases and J gave up 2 bases; unmatched junction bases: 4. The germline CDR1 and CDR2 sequences are LNHDA and SQIVND (reference sequence). The DNA of the CDR3 is TGTGCCAGTAGGGAGGACAGGGGGGCCTACGAGCAGTACTTC. Translating gives CASREDRGAYEQYF.

This rearrangement joins TRBV18 to TRBJ2-5; D is perhaps TRBD2 (6 bases). The CDR3 consists of 15 residues. V was clipped by 2 bases and J by 1 base, with 11 bases between them. Germline-derived CDR1 and CDR2 are KGHSH and LQKENI. The CDR3 region has the DNA TGTGCCAGCTCACCAATAGGGACTTCCCAAGAGACCCAGTACTTC. It encodes CASSPIGTSQETQYF.